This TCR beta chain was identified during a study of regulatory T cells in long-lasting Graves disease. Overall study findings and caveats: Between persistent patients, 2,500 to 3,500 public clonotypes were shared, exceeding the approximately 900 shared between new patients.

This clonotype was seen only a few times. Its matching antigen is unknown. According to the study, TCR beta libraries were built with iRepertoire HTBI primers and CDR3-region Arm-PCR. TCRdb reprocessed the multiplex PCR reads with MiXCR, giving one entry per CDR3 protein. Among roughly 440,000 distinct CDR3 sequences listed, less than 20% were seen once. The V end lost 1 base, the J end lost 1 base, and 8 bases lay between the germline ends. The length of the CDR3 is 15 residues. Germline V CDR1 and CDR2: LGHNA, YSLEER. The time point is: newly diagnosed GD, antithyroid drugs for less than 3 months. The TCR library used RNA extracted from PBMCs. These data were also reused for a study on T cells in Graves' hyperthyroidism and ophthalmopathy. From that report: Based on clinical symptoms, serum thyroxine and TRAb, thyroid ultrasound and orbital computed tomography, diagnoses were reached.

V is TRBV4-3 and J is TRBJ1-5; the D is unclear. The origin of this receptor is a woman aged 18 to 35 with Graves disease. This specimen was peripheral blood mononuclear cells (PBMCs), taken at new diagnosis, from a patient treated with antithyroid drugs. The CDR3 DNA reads TGCGCCAGCAGCCAAGCGATCGCCAGCAATCAGCCCCAGCATTTT. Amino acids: CASSQAIASNQPQHF.